The source of this T cell receptor (beta chain) is a study of T cells in Graves' hyperthyroidism and ophthalmopathy (dated by TCRdb to between 2018 and 2021). General notes on the study: Peripheral blood samples were taken at initial diagnosis, before any treatment was given. A discovery cohort of about a hundred patients, roughly 43 with Graves' ophthalmopathy and about 60 with stable Graves' hyperthyroidism, was used to find distinguishing TCR V-J signatures. Whether ophthalmopathy could be predicted prospectively was tested in an independent validation cohort made up of under 20 hyperthyroidism patients plus 17 patients who later progressed to ophthalmopathy. The 100 discovery patients were randomly split 7:3 into training and test sets. Thyroid tissue and blood T-cell repertoires from roughly 6 Graves' hyperthyroidism patients were also compared in the study. After sampling, hyperthyroidism patients received methimazole starting at 30 mg daily, and ophthalmopathy patients received high-dose intravenous methylprednisolone. According to the paper, TCR Vbeta CDR3 sequencing was carried out on over 130 peripheral blood samples, which came from under 50 ophthalmopathy, about 75 hyperthyroidism and about 17 progressor patients.

Stable Graves' hyperthyroidism was defined as no progression to ophthalmopathy during 18 months of follow-up. Hyperthyroidism patients were newly diagnosed, had a disease duration of under 2 months, and were aged 18 to 65 years. Patients with uncontrolled infections, other autoimmune diseases, pregnancy or lactation were excluded. Diagnoses were based on clinical symptoms, serum thyroxine and TRAb, thyroid ultrasound and orbital computed tomography. PBMCs were separated from roughly 9.6 ml of fresh peripheral blood using Ficoll-Paque density gradient centrifugation. Total RNA was extracted with Trizol reagent, and quality was checked on an Agilent 2100 Bioanalyzer. The table lists this clonotype with a few counts. The specificity of this receptor is unknown. Per-nucleotide qualities are absent, and no much larger clonotype sits a single base away. Paper-wide results and their limitations: Sample size was not statistically predetermined, and blinding of investigators to group allocation was not performed. Ophthalmopathy was separated from stable hyperthyroidism by a 13 V-J signature model, with 85% to 90% sensitivity and about 81% specificity obtained in cross-validation and 80%/75% obtained in testing. Most expanded thyroid clonotypes (frequency above 0.001) were also detected in blood, a finding suggesting that blood repertoires may reflect thyroid immune responses. In validation, the model predicted progression to ophthalmopathy a median of about 5.9 months before onset, with 70% to 71% sensitivity and 72.22% specificity.

The germline V gene (reference sequence) sets CDR1 to MNHEY and CDR2 to SMNVEV. Including the terminal cysteine and phenylalanine, the CDR3 comprises 13 residues. Just CDR3 DNA is preserved here, 39 bases in frame from base 1. Trimming removed 7 bases from V and 5 bases from J, leaving 15 bases between the germline ends. The TCR beta CDR3 regions were amplified from RNA transcripts. The TCR CDR3 was subjected to a first round of RT-PCR using the HTBI primer set and the Qiagen OneStep RT-PCR kit. The libraries were constructed in a second round of multiplex PCR and then size-selected and purified. Sequencing of the libraries was done on an Illumina HiSeq2000 using paired-end 100 bp reads. Turning to the authors' computational methods: SOAPnuke was used to process the raw data, with reads discarded if the reads contained adapters or uncalled bases, had a mean Phred below 15, or lacked an exact constant-primer or identifier match. COPE v1.2.5 was used to merge the high-quality paired reads, and each unique nucleotide sequence was defined as a clonotype. MiTCR v1.1 was used to align clonotypes to the IMGT TRBV, TRBD and TRBJ reference segments. Analysis was restricted to V-J combinations with a frequency above 0.0001, which covered over 98% of repertoires. The TCS score was defined as the ratio of F50 (clonal expansion) to E x V (chaos), calculated using BLOSUM62-based TCRdist between CDR3 peptides within each V-J. Welch's t-statistics and random forest reduced around 520 V-J features to some 14, which were used in a naive Bayes classifier (R e1071). The Morisita-Horn index was used to measure how similar the thyroid and blood repertoires were. TCRdb trimmed public reads at Q25 via fastp, called clones via MiXCR and kept in-frame beta chains. Rows with one shared CDR3 protein collapse into an entry with the most common genes and DNA. TCRdb, rather than the study authors, made the V and J calls. For this sample the table gives 700,000 to 950,000 distinct CDR3 sequences, of which roughly a third were detected only once. Around 30% of the sample comes from the top ten.

Sequencing input: blood. The chain uses TRBV27 and TRBJ2-7, with the D gene not confidently named. The clonotype was recovered from a woman aged 40 to 50 with Graves' hyperthyroidism. The nucleotide sequence is TGTGCCAGCAAGTTTGGCAGTTCCCACGAGCAGTACTTC. Translated, this is CASKFGSSHEQYF.